The 28 T cell receptor beta chains given below trace back to one sample, sequenced in a study of shared clonotypes between healthy human individuals. Clones were read by immunoSEQ multiplex PCR, and TCRdb kept only the in-frame ones, dropping some. The sample lists about 2 million clones, approximately 95% occurring once. As defined, naive CD8 cells were CD45RO-negative and positively selected for CCR7, with terminally differentiated effector memory CD45RA+ cells excluded. Sequenced material: naive CD8+ T cells sorted from blood. These receptors all stem from a man aged 18 to 29 in good health.

The gene calls are TRBV9 and TRBJ1-2, with 8 bases aligning to TRBD1. This CDR3 region has 15 residues. The V gene's germline CDR1 is SGDLS and CDR2 YYNGEE. V lost 2 bases, J lost 2 bases, and 5 bases stayed unmatched. The CDR3 nucleotides read TGTGCCAGCAGCGTGACGACAGGGGTAAACTATGGCTACACCTTC. It translates to CASSVTTGVNYGYTF. The variable domain in full, with the rest retrieved from reference TRBV9 and TRBJ1-2, is DSGVTQTPKHLITATGQRVTLRCSPRSGDLSVYWYQQSLDQGLQFLIQYYNGEERAKGNILERFSAQQFPDLHSELNLSSLELGDSALYFCASSVTTGVNYGYTFGSGTRLTVV.

The chain uses TRBV13 and TRBJ1-3; possibly TRBD1 for D (6 bases). Germline CDR1 PRHDT, CDR2 FYEKMQ (reference sequence). Trimming cost V 6 bases and J 7 bases, with 19 bases left between them. The CDR3 spans 15 residues. As DNA, the CDR3 is TGTGCCAGCAGTCCTACCGGGACAACGGGGAACACCATATATTTT. Translated, it gives CASSPTGTTGNTIYF.

The V and J genes are TRBV30 and TRBJ2-5; D possibly corresponds to TRBD1 (6 bases). The CDR3 sequence is 13 residues long. V was pared by 6 bases and J by 4 bases, with 15 bases between. Germline loops: CDR1 GTSNPN, CDR2 SVGIG (reference sequence). The DNA for the CDR3 is TGTGCCTGTCCCAGGGGCGGTGGAGAGACCCAGTACTTC. It yields the protein CACPRGGGETQYF.

The V gene is TRBV18, the J gene TRBJ2-1; 8 bases match TRBD1. CDR3 length: 14 residues. V lost 7 bases and J lost 6; bases outside the gene matches: 8. The germline CDR1 and CDR2 sequences are KGHSH and LQKENI. For the CDR3, the DNA is TGTGCCAGCTTGCCGACGACAGGGGTCAATGAGCAGTTCTTC. Translation: CASLPTTGVNEQFF.

The chain uses TRBV10-3 and TRBJ1-1, with D unclear. Germline V gives CDR1 ENHRY, CDR2 SYGVKD. There are 14 residues in the CDR3. The V and J ends lost 6 bases and 2 bases respectively, with 13 bases between them. CDR3 in DNA: TGTGCCATCAGACTACAGCTGCCAAACACTGAAGCTTTCTTT. Its translation: CAIRLQLPNTEAFF.

V and J are TRBV19 and TRBJ2-7, with 7 bases lining up with TRBD1. J lost 2 bases, V lost 7 bases, and 8 bases had no gene match. The CDR3 extends over 14 amino acids. CDR1 is LNHDA and CDR2 is SQIVND in the germline V gene (reference sequence). The CDR3 sequence is CASMGRDSPYEQYF. The DNA of the CDR3 is TGTGCCAGTATGGGAAGGGACAGTCCCTACGAGCAGTACTTC.

As concerns this clone: The identical CDR3 is also encoded by other nucleotide sequences in the sample. V usage is TRBV27 and J usage is TRBJ1-5, with D uncertain. Trimming removed 6 bases at V and 0 bases at J, with 9 bases between. Germline CDR1 MNHEY, CDR2 SMNVEV (reference sequence). There are 14 residues in the CDR3. CDR3 in amino acids: CASRDGYSNQPQHF. As DNA, the CDR3 is TGTGCCAGCAGGGACGGGTATAGCAATCAGCCCCAGCATTTT.

V usage is TRBV27 and J usage is TRBJ1-1; D gene ambiguous. Germline V lookup: CDR1 MNHEY, CDR2 SMNVEV (reference sequence). V lost 8 bases, J lost 1 base, and 14 bases lay in between. This CDR3 region has 14 residues. The CDR3 loop reads CASFSTNENTEAFF. CDR3 coding DNA: TGTGCCAGCTTCTCGACCAACGAGAACACTGAAGCTTTCTTT.

The chain joins TRBV4-1 to TRBJ2-2; TRBD1 is a possible D gene (5 bases). The V gene's germline CDR1 is MGHRA and CDR2 YSYEKL. Trimming stripped 0 bases from V and 2 bases from J, with 13 bases between. This CDR3 is 17 amino acids long. CDR3 sequence reads: CASSQDRLTANTGELFF. The CDR3 DNA reads TGCGCCAGCAGCCAAGATCGTTTGACAGCCAACACCGGGGAGCTGTTTTTT.

The DNA for the CDR3 is TGTGCCAGCAGTGAAGCGAAGGGGGTGCGCAATGAGCAGTTCTTC. It encodes CASSEAKGVRNEQFF. V is TRBV6-1 and J is TRBJ2-1; a weak D match, TRBD1 (6 bases). CDR1 MNHNS and CDR2 SASEGT come from the germline V gene. CDR3 length: 15 amino acids. V was shortened by 0 bases and J by 6 bases, with 12 bases between the two germline ends.

The chain employs TRBV7-9 and TRBJ2-1, with D perhaps TRBD1 (5 bases). The germline V gene has CDR1 SEHNR and CDR2 FQNEAQ (reference sequence). The CDR3 runs to 16 residues. V lost 1 base and J lost 3, with 13 bases in between. CDR3 in amino acids: CASSLVGRAFYNEQFF. The DNA of the CDR3 is TGTGCCAGCAGCTTAGTCGGCAGGGCTTTCTACAATGAGCAGTTCTTC.

The CDR3 here is CASSFIPTYNSPLHF. The CDR3 DNA is TGTGCCAGCAGTTTCATTCCGACCTATAATTCACCCCTCCACTTT. This chain connects TRBV28 to TRBJ1-6; no firm D call. The CDR3 runs to 15 residues. Trimming pared 3 bases from V and 2 bases from J, leaving 8 bases between. Germline V CDR1 and CDR2: MDHEN, SYDVKM.

A few counts support this clone. The V gene is TRBV7-6, the J gene TRBJ2-7; 12 positions match TRBD1. CDR1 and CDR2 from the germline V gene are SGHVS and FNYEAQ. V shed 5 bases, J shed 3 bases, and the junction held 5 bases outside the gene matches. This CDR3 has 15 amino acids. CDR3 protein: CASSPGTGGFYEQYF. The CDR3 coding sequence is TGTGCCAGCAGCCCAGGGACAGGGGGCTTCTACGAGCAGTACTTC.

The genes are TRBV4-2 and TRBJ2-7; TRBD1 is a possible D gene (5 bases). V was trimmed by 0 bases and J by 3 bases, leaving 9 bases between them. In germline, CDR1 is LGHNA, CDR2 YNFKEQ. The CDR3 consists of 14 residues. CDR3 coding DNA: TGTGCCAGCAGCCAAGAGGTTCAGGGCTACGAGCAGTACTTC. Its translation: CASSQEVQGYEQYF.

Concerning this clone itself: The same CDR3 can be traced to other DNA sequences in this sample. The V call is TRBV25-1, the J call TRBJ1-1; maybe TRBD1 (5 bases). The CDR3 loop spans 12 amino acids. Trimming removed 6 bases from V and 1 base from J, with 6 bases in between. Germline CDR1 is MGHDK and CDR2 is SYGVNS. This CDR3 reads CASSDRNTEAFF. For the CDR3, the DNA is TGTGCCAGCAGCGACAGGAACACTGAAGCTTTCTTT.

This clone has just one count. The V call is TRBV9, the J call TRBJ2-1; 10 nucleotides line up with TRBD1. Losses at the gene ends were 4 bases for V and 0 bases for J; bases not matched to a gene: 4. The CDR3 extends over 16 amino acids. Germline CDR1 SGDLS, CDR2 YYNGEE. CDR3: CASSPWTGGSYNEQFF. DNA for the CDR3: TGTGCCAGCAGCCCCTGGACAGGGGGCTCCTACAATGAGCAGTTCTTC. The variable domain in full, completed from reference TRBV9 and TRBJ2-1, reads DSGVTQTPKHLITATGQRVTLRCSPRSGDLSVYWYQQSLDQGLQFLIQYYNGEERAKGNILERFSAQQFPDLHSELNLSSLELGDSALYFCASSPWTGGSYNEQFFGPGTRLTVL.

As for this clone: The sample contains more than one DNA sequence encoding this CDR3. The CDR3 loop is CASSLAGGLGEQYF. CDR3 nucleotides: TGTGCCAGCAGTTTAGCGGGAGGACTTGGCGAGCAGTACTTC. The chain has TRBV9 and TRBJ2-7; 10 bases are shared with TRBD2. The CDR3 covers 14 residues. Germline CDR1 reads SGDLS; CDR2 reads YYNGEE. Trimming at V came to 5 bases and at J to 6 bases, leaving 8 bases not matched to a gene. Full variable domain (rest looked up from reference TRBV9 and TRBJ2-7): DSGVTQTPKHLITATGQRVTLRCSPRSGDLSVYWYQQSLDQGLQFLIQYYNGEERAKGNILERFSAQQFPDLHSELNLSSLELGDSALYFCASSLAGGLGEQYFGPGTRLTVT.

A single count supports this clone. J is TRBJ2-7 and V is TRBV5-6; 8 bases align to TRBD1. Trimming at V came to 3 bases and at J to 5 bases, leaving 4 bases not matched to a gene. Germline V gene lookup returns CDR1 SGHDT and CDR2 YYEEEE. CDR3 length equals 13 residues. The DNA of the CDR3 is TGTGCCAGCAGCTACATGACAGGGGACGAGCAGTACTTC. Protein: CASSYMTGDEQYF. Full variable domain (outside the CDR3, taken from reference TRBV5-6 and TRBJ2-7): DAGVTQSPTHLIKTRGQQVTLRCSPKSGHDTVSWYQQALGQGPQFIFQYYEEEERQRGNFPDRFSGHQFPNYSSELNVNALLLGDSALYLCASSYMTGDEQYFGPGTRLTVT.

Concerning this clone itself: The identical CDR3 is also encoded by other nucleotide sequences in the sample. J is TRBJ2-7 and V is TRBV6-1; D is ambiguous. V gave up 10 bases and J gave up 2 bases, with 9 bases separating them. CDR1 MNHNS and CDR2 SASEGT come from the germline V gene. CDR3 size: 11 residues. The chain's CDR3 is CATRTAYEQYF. DNA for the CDR3: TGTGCCACCCGTACGGCCTACGAGCAGTACTTC.

The rearrangement joins TRBV5-6 to TRBJ2-7; D possibly corresponds to TRBD1 (6 bases). This CDR3 contains 15 residues. The ends were cut back, 2 bases at V and 2 bases at J, with 14 bases in the middle. CDR1 is SGHDT and CDR2 is YYEEEE in the germline V gene. The CDR3 region is CASSFHPQGAYEQYF. The CDR3 coding sequence is TGTGCCAGCAGCTTCCACCCACAGGGAGCCTACGAGCAGTACTTC.

The V gene is TRBV2, the J gene TRBJ2-1; D uncertain. From germline, CDR1 is SNHLY and CDR2 FYNNEI. The ends were cut back, 3 bases at V and 6 bases at J, with 6 bases in the middle. This CDR3 comprises 12 residues. The CDR3 sequence is CASSDEVNEQFF. DNA of the CDR3: TGTGCCAGCAGTGACGAAGTCAATGAGCAGTTCTTC.

The table lists this clone with a count of one. The chain carries TRBV15 and TRBJ1-6; D unresolved. This CDR3 comprises 13 residues. Trimming shortened V by 0 bases and J by 10 bases, and 7 bases separated the two germline ends. Germline CDR1 and CDR2: LNHNV and YYDKDF (reference sequence). As DNA, the CDR3 is TGTGCCACCAGCAGAGATAGGGCCTCACCCCTCCACTTT. This translates into CATSRDRASPLHF.

This chain joins TRBV7-2 and TRBJ2-5; 7 nucleotides agree with TRBD2. The CDR3 spans 18 residues. From germline, CDR1 is SGHTA and CDR2 FQGNSA. V lost 0 bases, J lost 4 bases, and 14 bases stayed unmatched. CDR3 region: CASSLAFAGGRATETQYF. DNA of the CDR3: TGTGCCAGCAGCTTAGCTTTCGCTGGCGGGAGAGCAACAGAGACCCAGTACTTC.

This clone was picked up one time. The rearrangement joins TRBV19 to TRBJ1-6; no definite D call. The CDR3 loop spans 14 amino acids. The V gene's germline CDR1 is LNHDA and CDR2 SQIVND (reference sequence). V lost 5 bases to trimming and J lost 10 bases, with 15 bases between them. CDR3 sequence reads: CASSPTPGWSPLHF. The CDR3 nucleotides are TGTGCCAGTAGTCCGACCCCTGGCTGGTCACCCCTCCACTTT.

This chain links TRBV5-8 with TRBJ2-7; D possibly corresponds to TRBD1 (6 bases). CDR1 and CDR2 (germline): SGHTS, YDEGEE. V was clipped by 2 bases and J by 0 bases, with 24 bases between them. This CDR3 is 19 amino acids long. CDR3 loop: CASSLSTGYAGFSSYEQYF. In DNA, the CDR3 is TGTGCCAGCAGCTTAAGTACAGGGTACGCCGGATTCAGCTCCTACGAGCAGTACTTC.

About this clone itself: Other nucleotide sequences from this sample produce the same CDR3. The chain joins TRBV27 to TRBJ2-7; the D gene could be TRBD1 or TRBD2 (6 bases each). Germline lookup yields CDR1 MNHEY and CDR2 SMNVEV (reference sequence). The V end was cut by 3 bases, the J end by 3 bases, with 12 bases between. The CDR3 has 14 residues. CDR3 loop: CASSLGGDGYEQYF. Here the CDR3 DNA reads TGTGCCAGCAGTTTGGGGGGCGACGGCTACGAGCAGTACTTC.

The J gene is TRBJ1-2, the V gene TRBV15; 7 bases map to TRBD1. This CDR3 comprises 14 residues. Germline-derived CDR1 and CDR2 are LNHNV and YYDKDF (reference sequence). Trimming took 2 bases from V and 3 from J; bases not matched to a gene: 3. The CDR3 DNA is TGTGCCACCAGCAGAATGCAGGGGGACTATGGCTACACCTTC. This gives the protein CATSRMQGDYGYTF.

The J gene is TRBJ2-7, the V gene TRBV4-3, with D maybe TRBD2 (6 bases). The germline V gene encodes CDR1 LGHNA and CDR2 YSLEER. The CDR3 loop spans 13 amino acids. Trimming cost V 4 bases and J 3 bases, with 10 bases left between them. This CDR3 is CASSPGTRYEQYF. The CDR3 DNA is TGCGCCAGCAGCCCCGGGACTCGCTACGAGCAGTACTTC.